Following are 14 T cell receptor beta chains from one sample sequenced in a study of tumor-infiltrating lymphocytes in oesophageal squamous cell carcinoma. From the PCR reads, TCRdb called clonotypes with MiXCR, one entry per CDR3 protein. The repertoire has 8,000 to 11,000 distinct CDR3 sequences, over 55% of them found once; the top ten carry about 26%. Material: esophageal tumor tissue. The origin of the receptors is a female donor with esophageal squamous cell carcinoma.

This clonotype was seen only a few times. The gene calls are TRBV6-1 and TRBJ2-5, with TRBD2 as a possible D gene (6 bases). The assigned J gene may be wrong: the sequence end matches TRBJ2-7 better. The CDR3 has 14 residues. Germline assignment: CDR1 MNHNS and CDR2 SASEGT. The CDR3 nucleotides read TGTGCCAGCAGTGAAGTGCGGACTATGAACGAGCAGTACTTC. This gives the protein CASSEVRTMNEQYF.

This clonotype has a handful of counts. The V and J genes are TRBV7-2 and TRBJ2-1, with 9 bases fitting TRBD2. The J call is in doubt because the DNA end fits TRBJ2-7 better. Germline V gene data show CDR1 as SGHTA and CDR2 as FQGNSA. The CDR3 covers 15 residues. DNA of the CDR3: TGTGCCAGCAGCTCCGTAGCGGGGGATTACAATGAGCAGTACTTC. Translation gives CASSSVAGDYNEQYF.

V usage is TRBV28 and J usage is TRBJ2-1, with TRBD1 identical over 7 bases. Matching the DNA end better, TRBJ2-5 makes the J call doubtful. Germline assignment: CDR1 MDHEN and CDR2 SYDVKM. This CDR3 is 14 amino acids long. The DNA of the CDR3 is TGTGCCAGCAGTTCGGGACAGTTGAAAGAGACCCAGTACTTC. Translated: CASSSGQLKETQYF.

In this sample, this clonotype turned up many times. Because the CDR3 is missing its conserved closing phenylalanine or tryptophan, this is likely a read error. No DNA is shown, since the ends of the CDR3 on it are uncertain; the CDR3 is the one TCRdb lists. The chain is built from TRBV7-2 and TRBJ2-6. CDR1 is SGHTA, CDR2 FQGNSA, per germline. 9 amino acids form the CDR3, both terminal residues included. The CDR3: CASSLYRTS.

With respect to this clonotype: A much bigger clone sits one base away, suggesting this may be a read error. The chain recombines TRBV19 with TRBJ2-3; no reliable D call. Matching the DNA end better, TRBJ2-1 makes the J call doubtful. CDR3 length: 11 residues. Germline V gives CDR1 LNHDA, CDR2 SQIVND (reference sequence). CDR3 DNA sequence: TGTGCCAGTAGTACCAAGCACGAGCAGTTCTTC. This codes for CASSTKHEQFF.

This clonotype is deemed medium-sized. CDR3 loop: CASSYELGRGDGYTF. The CDR3 region has the DNA TGTGCCAGCAGTTACGAACTCGGCAGGGGCGATGGCTACACCTTC. The genes are TRBV6-6 and TRBJ1-2, with a weak D call TRBD1 (6 bases). V was cut by 2 bases and J by 6 bases, with 16 bases left in between. The V gene's germline CDR1 is MNHNY and CDR2 SVGAGI (reference sequence). The CDR3 runs to 15 residues.

In this sample, this clonotype turned up once. The chain combines TRBV7-8 with TRBJ2-6; tentative D call: TRBD1 (5 bases). CDR3 length equals 17 residues. CDR1 SGHVS and CDR2 FQNEAQ come from the germline V gene. The V end lost 5 bases, the J end lost 2 bases, and 16 bases lay between the germline ends. The CDR3 reads CASSRKWGPAGANVLTF. The CDR3, as DNA: TGTGCCAGCAGCCGCAAGTGGGGCCCCGCTGGGGCCAACGTCCTGACTTTC.

The V call is TRBV6-1, the J call TRBJ2-1; D is possibly TRBD2 (5 bases). CDR3 length: 13 residues. Per germline, CDR1 MNHNS and CDR2 SASEGT. The V end lost 0 bases, the J end lost 10 bases, and 10 bases lay between the germline ends. The CDR3 coding sequence is TGTGCCAGCAGTGAAGCCGTCCAGCGGGAGCAGTTCTTC. Protein sequence: CASSEAVQREQFF.

V and J are TRBV6-1 and TRBJ2-4, with D perhaps assigned TRBD1 or TRBD2 (6 bases each). The J call may be incorrect, as the DNA end agrees better with TRBJ2-7. From germline, CDR1 is MNHNS and CDR2 SASEGT. The CDR3 spans 14 residues. CDR3 loop: CASSFGGLSYEQYF. For the CDR3, the DNA is TGTGCCAGCAGTTTTGGGGGGCTCTCCTACGAGCAGTACTTC.

This chain connects TRBV12-3 or TRBV12-4 to TRBJ1-1, with D possibly matching TRBD1 (6 bases). The V gene lost 6 bases and the J gene lost 4 bases, with 12 bases spanning the gap. This CDR3 has 13 residues. The CDR3 nucleotides are TGTGCCAGCAGCCTTACAGGGCCCACTGAAGCTTTCTTT. Encoded protein: CASSLTGPTEAFF.

The CDR3 here is CASSYSISGQGGTETQYF. In DNA, the CDR3 is TGTGCCAGCAGTTACTCGATCTCGGGACAGGGGGGCACGGAGACCCAGTACTTC. This sequence joins TRBV6-6 and TRBJ2-5, with 11 bases identical to TRBD1. V lost 0 bases and J lost 5; bases outside the gene matches: 11. The CDR3 has 18 residues. CDR1 and CDR2 from the germline V gene are MNHNY and SVGAGI (reference sequence).

V and J are TRBV7-2 and TRBJ2-7; D remains ambiguous. This CDR3 has 13 amino acids. With 4 bases removed from V and 6 bases from J, the gap between germline ends came to 13 bases. Germline V gene sequence: CDR1 SGHTA, CDR2 FQGNSA. CDR3 coding DNA: TGTGCCAGCAGCTCCTCGCCGGCGATCGAGCAGTACTTC. It codes for CASSSSPAIEQYF.

The V and J genes are TRBV7-9 and TRBJ2-1; D is ambiguous. Germline values: CDR1 SEHNR, CDR2 FQNEAQ (reference sequence). V lost 6 bases, J lost 0 bases, and 9 bases lay in between. The CDR3 has 14 residues. The CDR3 DNA reads TGTGCCAGCAGTCCTACTGCCTCCTACAATGAGCAGTTCTTC. Its translation: CASSPTASYNEQFF.

This clonotype was detected a few times. The chain joins TRBV7-8 to TRBJ2-3, with D tentatively TRBD2 (6 bases). The germline gives CDR1 SGHVS, CDR2 FQNEAQ. V lost 4 bases to trimming and J lost 6 bases, with 17 bases between them. The CDR3 length is 15 residues. This CDR3 reads CASSSGGTPRDTQYF. In DNA, the CDR3 is TGTGCCAGCAGCTCCGGCGGGACCCCCAGGGATACGCAGTATTTT.